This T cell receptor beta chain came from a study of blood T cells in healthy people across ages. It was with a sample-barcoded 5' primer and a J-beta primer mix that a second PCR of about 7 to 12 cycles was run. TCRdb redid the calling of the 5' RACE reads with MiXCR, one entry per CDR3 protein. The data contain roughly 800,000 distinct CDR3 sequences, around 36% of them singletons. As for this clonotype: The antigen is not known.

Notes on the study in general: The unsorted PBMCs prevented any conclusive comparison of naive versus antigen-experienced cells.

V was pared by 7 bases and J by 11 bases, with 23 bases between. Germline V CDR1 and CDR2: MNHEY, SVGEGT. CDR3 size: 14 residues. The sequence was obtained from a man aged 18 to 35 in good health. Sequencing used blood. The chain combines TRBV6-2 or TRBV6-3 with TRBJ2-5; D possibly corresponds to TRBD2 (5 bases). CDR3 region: CASMTEFPAGEQYF. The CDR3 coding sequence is TGTGCCAGCATGACGGAGTTCCCTGCGGGTGAGCAGTACTTC.